These 22 T cell receptor beta chains came from one sample sequenced in a study of blood T cell repertoires in COVID-19. Method: immunoSEQ multiplex PCR; TCRdb's copy keeps in-frame clones and lacks some. The sample has some 150,000 clones, roughly 80% seen once. Sequencing input: PBMCs or T cells enriched from blood (not recorded which). All receptors derive from a woman aged 40 to 50 who had recovered from COVID-19.

This chain joins TRBV18 and TRBJ2-5; perhaps TRBD1 as D (5 bases). V gave up 0 bases and J gave up 4 bases, with 9 bases separating them. Per germline, CDR1 KGHSH and CDR2 LQKENI. The CDR3 is 14 amino acids. CDR3 DNA: TGTGCCAGCTCACCACCCACAGGAAGAGAGACCCAGTACTTC. Amino acid sequence: CASSPPTGRETQYF.

This clone was seen a single time. The genes are TRBV19 and TRBJ1-1; 8 bases fit TRBD1. In germline, CDR1 is LNHDA, CDR2 SQIVND (reference sequence). Trimming took 7 bases from V and 6 from J; bases not matched to a gene: 10. The CDR3 runs to 14 residues. CDR3 DNA: TGTGCCAGTACCCTATTTGGACAGGGATCTGAAGCTTTCTTT. As protein: CASTLFGQGSEAFF.

The rearrangement links TRBV19 to TRBJ1-5; weak D call: TRBD1 (6 bases). The CDR3 covers 17 residues. Germline V CDR1 and CDR2: LNHDA, SQIVND (reference sequence). V dropped 6 bases and J dropped 4 bases, with 22 bases sitting between them. DNA of the CDR3: TGTGCCAGTAGGCCCCTTAGAGGGGGACAAGAAAATCAGCCCCAGCATTTT. Protein product: CASRPLRGGQENQPQHF.

The CDR3 reads CASSSTSGGLYQETQYF. The DNA of the CDR3 is TGTGCCAGCAGCTCGACTAGCGGGGGTCTTTACCAAGAGACCCAGTACTTC. The chain uses TRBV27 and TRBJ2-5, with 12 nucleotides matching TRBD2. Germline CDR1 MNHEY, CDR2 SMNVEV (reference sequence). V shed 6 bases and J 0 bases; nucleotides not matched to a gene: 8. The CDR3 is made up of 17 amino acids.

The chain links TRBV15 to TRBJ2-3; no definite D call. The CDR3 contains 15 residues. Trimming took off 2 bases at V and 1 base at J, with 10 bases between the two ends. The germline V gene has CDR1 LNHNV and CDR2 YYDKDF (reference sequence). Here the CDR3 reads CATSRKLERTDTQYF. CDR3 DNA: TGTGCCACCAGCAGAAAATTAGAACGCACAGATACGCAGTATTTT.

The count of this clone is one. The chain joins TRBV14 to TRBJ2-5, with TRBD1 as a possible D gene (6 bases). V lost 7 bases and J lost 1, with 19 bases in between. Per germline, CDR1 SGHDN and CDR2 FVKESK. This CDR3 spans 16 amino acids. CDR3 sequence reads: CASTPFQGTTQETQYF. The CDR3 DNA reads TGTGCCAGCACCCCGTTCCAGGGGACAACCCAAGAGACCCAGTACTTC.

This clone has only a few counts. The chain links TRBV24-1 to TRBJ2-2, with 12 bases fitting TRBD2. V gave up 2 bases and J gave up 5 bases; unmatched junction bases: 2. The CDR3 runs 16 residues. In germline, CDR1 is KGHDR, CDR2 SFDVKD. The CDR3, as DNA: TGTGCCACCAGTGATTCTGGACTAGCGGGGACCGGGGAGCTGTTTTTT. Its translation: CATSDSGLAGTGELFF.

CDR3 sequence reads: CASWVGRDTAKQFF. Written as DNA, the CDR3 is TGTGCCAGCTGGGTAGGAAGGGACACGGCAAAGCAGTTCTTC. The V and J genes are TRBV27 and TRBJ2-1; tentative D call: TRBD1 (6 bases). The germline CDR1 and CDR2 sequences are MNHEY and SMNVEV (reference sequence). V lost 8 bases, J lost 11 bases, and 22 bases lay in between. The CDR3 has 14 residues.

The chain uses TRBV20-1 and TRBJ1-2; the match to TRBD1 covers 8 bases. The CDR3 sequence is 14 residues long. Germline V lookup: CDR1 DFQATT, CDR2 SNEGSKA (reference sequence). Trimming cost V 3 bases and J 6 bases; bases outside gene matches: 9. CDR3 sequence: CSASSRGQGHGYTF. The CDR3 DNA is TGCAGTGCTAGTAGTCGAGGACAGGGCCATGGCTACACCTTC.

The J gene is TRBJ1-5, the V gene TRBV10-1, with 7 bases fitting TRBD1. The CDR3 spans 14 residues. V was clipped by 10 bases and J by 0 bases; unmatched bases: 6. The germline CDR1 and CDR2 sequences are WNHNN and SYGVQD (reference sequence). The CDR3 coding sequence is TGCGCCAAACAGGGGATATGTAGCAATCAGCCCCAGCATTTT. Encoded protein: CAKQGICSNQPQHF.

The chain couples TRBV15 to TRBJ1-1; TRBD1 is a possible D gene (6 bases). Germline CDR1 reads LNHNV; CDR2 reads YYDKDF (reference sequence). V lost 6 bases to trimming and J lost 4 bases, with 18 bases between them. This CDR3 is built from 15 residues. The CDR3 loop is CATSAERGLATEAFF. The CDR3 DNA is TGTGCCACCAGTGCAGAGAGGGGGTTGGCCACTGAAGCTTTCTTT.

The chain employs TRBV14 and TRBJ1-1, with 7 bases lining up with TRBD1. V trimming: 6 bases; J trimming: 1 base; junction bases outside the gene matches: 2. The CDR3 extends over 13 amino acids. Germline CDR1 SGHDN, CDR2 FVKESK. DNA of the CDR3: TGTGCCAGCAGGCGGGACAGGAACACTGAAGCTTTCTTT. It is translated as CASRRDRNTEAFF.

This sequence joins TRBV2 and TRBJ2-2; D perhaps matches TRBD1 (6 bases). The germline V gene has CDR1 SNHLY and CDR2 FYNNEI. The CDR3 extends over 13 amino acids. Between the trimmed V and J ends, which lost 10 bases and 1 base, there was a span of 10 bases. Here the CDR3 reads CAKSGENTGELFF. CDR3 nucleotide sequence: TGTGCCAAATCAGGGGAGAACACCGGGGAGCTGTTTTTT. The variable domain in full, completed from reference TRBV2 and TRBJ2-2, reads EPEVTQTPSHQVTQMGQEVILRCVPISNHLYFYWYRQILGQKVEFLVSFYNNEISEKSEIFDDQFSVERPDGSNFTLKIRSTKLEDSAMYFCAKSGENTGELFFGEGSRLTVL.

The genes are TRBV29-1 and TRBJ1-4; a weak D match, TRBD1 (5 bases). The V end lost 8 bases, the J end lost 8 bases, and 15 bases lay between the germline ends. This CDR3 comprises 12 residues. In germline, CDR1 is SQVTM, CDR2 ANQGSEA. CDR3 in DNA: TGCAGCCAGAGAGACCGGGGGGAAAAACTGTTTTTT. Protein product: CSQRDRGEKLFF.

The chain links TRBV11-2 to TRBJ2-7; D not certain. Per germline, CDR1 SGHAT and CDR2 FQNNGV. CDR3 length: 13 residues. Trimming took 3 bases from V and 3 from J, leaving 9 bases between them. The CDR3 loop reads CASSFTDDYEQYF. The CDR3 nucleotides are TGTGCCAGCAGCTTTACAGACGACTACGAGCAGTACTTC.

The chain recombines TRBV21-1 with TRBJ2-1; TRBD1 is the table's D call and was not checked against the DNA. TRBV21-1 represents a pseudogene. The CDR3 sequence is 17 residues long. CDR3 sequence: CASSRKQRDRGPGEQFF. Here the CDR3 DNA reads TGTGCCAGCAGCAGAAAACAAAGGGACAGGGGGCCGGGTGAGCAGTTCTTC.

In this sample, this clone turned up a few times. The chain carries TRBV7-6 and TRBJ2-1, with 10 bases matching TRBD2. There are 21 residues in the CDR3. CDR1 is SGHVS and CDR2 is FNYEAQ in the germline V gene. With V trimmed by 5 bases and J by 0 bases, 19 bases remained unmatched. In DNA form, the CDR3 reads TGTGCCAGCAGCCCCGCTCCACTAGCGGGACGCCTCCCGAGCTCCTACAATGAGCAGTTCTTC. Protein sequence: CASSPAPLAGRLPSSYNEQFF.

This clone showed up just a few times. The V and J genes are TRBV5-6 and TRBJ1-2; D uncertain. CDR3 length equals 12 residues. Germline V lookup: CDR1 SGHDT, CDR2 YYEEEE. V was clipped by 0 bases and J by 7 bases, with 7 bases between them. CDR3 nucleotide sequence: TGTGCCAGCAGCTTGGGTCCGGGTGGCTACACCTTC. It is translated as CASSLGPGGYTF. Together with reference TRBV5-6 and TRBJ1-2, the CDR3 gives the full variable domain: DAGVTQSPTHLIKTRGQQVTLRCSPKSGHDTVSWYQQALGQGPQFIFQYYEEEERQRGNFPDRFSGHQFPNYSSELNVNALLLGDSALYLCASSLGPGGYTFGSGTRLTVV.

The chain is built from TRBV25-1 and TRBJ1-2, with TRBD1 as a possible D gene (5 bases). The germline gives CDR1 MGHDK, CDR2 SYGVNS. This CDR3 region has 14 residues. Between the trimmed V and J ends, which lost 8 bases and 5 bases, there was a span of 18 bases. This CDR3 reads CASFPGGGGYGYTF. For the CDR3, the DNA is TGTGCCAGCTTTCCCGGTGGGGGAGGGTATGGCTACACCTTC.

The chain links TRBV19 to TRBJ1-3, with no clear D. V was clipped by 5 bases and J by 0 bases, with 11 bases between them. Germline loops: CDR1 LNHDA, CDR2 SQIVND (reference sequence). CDR3 length equals 15 residues. The CDR3 nucleotides are TGTGCCAGTAGTCCCGCGGCAAGCTCTGGAAACACCATATATTTT. This sequence encodes CASSPAASSGNTIYF.

The chain recombines TRBV30 with TRBJ2-7; 9 bases align to TRBD1. V lost 2 bases, J lost 2 bases, and 1 base stayed unmatched. Germline CDR1 GTSNPN, CDR2 SVGIG (reference sequence). The CDR3 has 13 residues. The CDR3 is CAWSWTGAYEQYF. CDR3 nucleotides: TGTGCCTGGAGTTGGACAGGGGCCTACGAGCAGTACTTC.

The V call is TRBV5-1, the J call TRBJ2-3; 12 bases fit TRBD2. Germline assignment: CDR1 SGHRS and CDR2 YFSETQ. V was pared by 2 bases and J by 5 bases, with 6 bases of the junction left unmatched. The CDR3 runs to 16 residues. The CDR3 loop is CASSFSTSGRGDTQYF. CDR3 nucleotides: TGCGCCAGCAGCTTCTCGACTAGCGGGAGAGGAGATACGCAGTATTTT.